Many counts were recorded for the clone carrying this T cell receptor beta chain. Its matching antigen is unknown. TCRdb used MiXCR to reprocess the 5' RACE reads, holding one entry per CDR3 protein. The table shows around 370,000 distinct CDR3 sequences, with 9% occurring only once. The CDR3 extends over 16 amino acids. V lost 3 bases, J lost 4 bases, and 10 bases stayed unmatched. The data originate from a study of identical twins. Findings and limits, study-wide: Cord blood's abundant beta clonotypes had fewer insertions, unlike memory repertoires.

The J gene is TRBJ2-7, the V gene TRBV12-3 or TRBV12-4, with 9 bases lining up with TRBD1. Sample: naive T cells sorted from blood. This clonotype was sampled from a woman aged 50 to 60 in good health. CDR3 sequence: CASSFLSPGQGYEQYF. The CDR3 DNA is TGTGCCAGCAGTTTCCTATCCCCGGGACAGGGTTACGAGCAGTACTTC.